This T cell receptor (beta chain) comes out of a study of T-cell memory formation after mild COVID-19. V was clipped by 5 bases and J by 0 bases, with 7 bases between them. There are 13 residues in the CDR3. From germline, CDR1 is SGHTA and CDR2 FQGTGA. General study points: Contracting clones from day 15 to 85 had balanced CD4/CD8; later expanders favoured CD4+. Mainly in CM and EM were contracting CD4+ clones; CD8+ were in EMRA.

Notes on this clonotype: What it recognizes is unknown.

Employing constant-segment primers, 5'RACE generated TCR alpha and TCR beta cDNA libraries bearing sample barcodes and UMIs. TCRdb reanalysed the 5' RACE reads using MiXCR and keeps one entry per CDR3 protein. The sample includes hundreds of thousands of distinct CDR3 sequences, around 20% of them seen just once. This chain connects TRBV7-3 to TRBJ1-1; D gene unclear. The sample taken for sequencing was PBMCs or a T cell subset sorted from them (not recorded which). This clonotype originated in an adult woman who had mild COVID-19 (a few samples of this study predate the infection). Cell type and time point are not known. As DNA, the CDR3 is TGTGCCAGCAGCGTATACTTGAACACTGAAGCTTTCTTT. Its translation is CASSVYLNTEAFF.